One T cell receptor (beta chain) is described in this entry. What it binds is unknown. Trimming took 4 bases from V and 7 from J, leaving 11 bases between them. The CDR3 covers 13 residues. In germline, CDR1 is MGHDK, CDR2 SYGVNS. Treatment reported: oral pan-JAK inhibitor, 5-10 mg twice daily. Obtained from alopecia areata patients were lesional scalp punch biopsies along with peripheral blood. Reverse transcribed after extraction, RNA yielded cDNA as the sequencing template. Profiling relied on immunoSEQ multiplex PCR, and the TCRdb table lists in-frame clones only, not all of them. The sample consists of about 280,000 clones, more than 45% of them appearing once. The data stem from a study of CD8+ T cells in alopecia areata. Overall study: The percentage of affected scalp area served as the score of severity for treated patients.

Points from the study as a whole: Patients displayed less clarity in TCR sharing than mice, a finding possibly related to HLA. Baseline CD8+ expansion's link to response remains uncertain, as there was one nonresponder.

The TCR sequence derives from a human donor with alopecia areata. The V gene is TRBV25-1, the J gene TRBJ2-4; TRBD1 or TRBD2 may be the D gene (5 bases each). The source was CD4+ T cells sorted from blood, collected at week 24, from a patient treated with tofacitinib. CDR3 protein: CASSAGPPNIQYF. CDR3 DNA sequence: TGTGCCAGCAGTGCGGGGCCCCCGAACATTCAGTACTTC.